This TCR beta chain originates from a study of T cell responses to AZD1222 COVID-19 vaccine. Study findings and constraints: White British people made up most donors, females outnumbered males, and clonal diversity was possibly underestimated.

As for this clone: Its antigen is undetermined.

Clones were read by immunoSEQ multiplex PCR, and TCRdb kept only the in-frame ones, dropping some. The table includes over 40,000 clones, roughly 84% detected once. Deletions cut 6 bases from V and 9 bases from J, with 14 bases between. Germline V gene sequence: CDR1 SNHLY, CDR2 FYNNEI. The CDR3 spans 12 residues. This sequence was found in an adult in good health. The sample in question was peripheral blood, obtained on day 0 of AZD1222 vaccination. J is TRBJ1-1 and V is TRBV2, with a possible D match to TRBD1 (6 bases). CDR3 nucleotide sequence: TGTGCCAGCAGCCAGCAGGGGCTACAAGCTTTCTTT. As protein: CASSQQGLQAFF.